A selection of T cell receptor beta chains follows, all from one sample in a study of T cells in Graves' hyperthyroidism and ophthalmopathy. TCRdb re-called the multiplex PCR reads with MiXCR, one entry per CDR3 protein. The sample lists over 650,000 distinct CDR3 sequences; over 40% were seen once. What was sequenced was peripheral blood or thyroid tissue (not recorded which). These receptors all come from an adult man with Graves' disease, either hyperthyroidism or ophthalmopathy (not recorded which). Both conserved end residues are part of each CDR3. The D gene is left open where the match is weak. Size is stated for part of the rows, as once, few or many counts, or as a class when the clone is expanded.

clone_size j_call v_call d_call cdr3_aa cdr3_nt
many TRBJ1-5 TRBV7-2 . CASSLWRGTANQPQHF TGTGCCAGCAGCTTATGGCGGGGGACGGCCAATCAGCCCCAGCATTTT
many TRBJ1-2 TRBV29-1 TRBD1 CSDQGGSYGYTF TGCAGCGATCAGGGGGGTAGCTATGGCTACACCTTC
many TRBJ1-1 TRBV7-8 . CASSLAPRTDEAFF TGTGCCAGCAGCTTAGCCCCCCGGACAGATGAAGCTTTCTTT
few TRBJ2-5 TRBV19 TRBD2 CASSPRSSGRTETQYF TGTGCCAGTAGTCCCAGGTCTAGCGGGAGGACGGAGACCCAGTACTTC
many TRBJ1-5 TRBV15 . CATSRESVSNQPQHF TGTGCCACCAGCAGAGAGTCGGTGAGCAATCAGCCCCAGCATTTT
few TRBJ2-7 TRBV6-1 . CASSSSGLYEQYF TGTGCCAGCAGCTCGTCGGGACTTTACGAGCAGTACTTC
. TRBJ2-5 TRBV6-5 TRBD2 CASSPSGLAQGTQYF TGTGCCAGCAGCCCCTCGGGACTAGCGCAGGGGACCCAGTACTTC
few TRBJ1-5 TRBV29-1 TRBD1 CSVGTGLTQPQHF TGCAGCGTTGGGACAGGCTTGACACAGCCCCAGCATTTT
. TRBJ1-2 TRBV24-1 TRBD1 CASSFDRGGGYGYTF TGTGCCAGCAGTTTCGACAGGGGAGGAGGGTATGGCTACACCTTC
few TRBJ1-5 TRBV10-1 . CASDRPQPQHF TGCGCCAGCGACCGGCCCCAGCCCCAGCATTTT
many TRBJ1-3 TRBV29-1 . CSVSGRTGNTIYF TGCAGCGTTTCCGGACGTACTGGAAACACCATATATTTT
few TRBJ1-5 TRBV24-1 TRBD1 CATSETGGEDQPQHF TGTGCCACCAGTGAAACAGGGGGCGAGGATCAGCCCCAGCATTTT
. TRBJ1-2 TRBV6-1 . CAISEALDSRGYTF TGTGCCATCAGTGAAGCGCTGGACAGTCGTGGCTACACCTTC
. TRBJ1-5 TRBV5-4 . CASSREPGTIDQPQHF TGCGCCAGCAGCCGAGAACCCGGGACAATCGATCAGCCCCAGCATTTT
. TRBJ1-3 TRBV7-8 . CASSSGVPDTIYF TGTGCCAGCAGCTCGGGGGTGCCCGACACCATATATTTT
. TRBJ1-4 TRBV5-1 . CASSLDRDQLNEKLFF TGCGCCAGCAGCTTGGATCGGGACCAACTAAATGAAAAACTGTTTTTT
. TRBJ2-5 TRBV2 . CASSYRGGTRETQYF TGTGCCAGCAGTTACAGAGGAGGTACGCGGGAGACCCAGTACTTC
many TRBJ2-7 TRBV7-9 TRBD1 CASSKTGTYEQYF TGTGCCAGCAGCAAGACAGGGACCTACGAGCAGTACTTC
once TRBJ1-6 TRBV7-8 TRBD1 CAWSRDRVPPLHF TGTGCCTGGAGTAGGGACAGGGTGCCACCCCTCCACTTT
. TRBJ1-6 TRBV12-3/TRBV12-4 TRBD1 CASGGQGTSPLHF TGTGCCAGCGGGGGACAGGGTACATCACCCCTCCACTTT
few TRBJ1-3 TRBV9 TRBD1 CASSQRTGVGNTIYF TGTGCCAGCAGCCAACGGACAGGGGTTGGAAACACCATATATTTT
many TRBJ1-6 TRBV5-1 . CASSRDQNSPLHF TGCGCCAGCAGCCGGGACCAAAATTCACCCCTCCACTTT
. TRBJ1-4 TRBV12-3/TRBV12-4 TRBD1 CASSLGTGTGVGEKLFF TGTGCCAGCAGTTTGGGGACCGGGACAGGGGTTGGTGAAAAACTGTTTTTT
many TRBJ2-7 TRBV6-5 . CASSETWAHEQYF TGTGCCAGCAGTGAAACCTGGGCCCACGAGCAGTACTTC
. TRBJ1-2 TRBV10-3 . CASSLGGAGGYGYTF TGTGCCAGCAGTTTAGGAGGGGCGGGTGGTTATGGCTACACCTTC
. TRBJ1-4 TRBV19 TRBD1 CASSIGDRENEKLFF TGTGCCAGTAGTATAGGGGACAGAGAAAATGAAAAACTGTTTTTT
many TRBJ2-5 TRBV2 TRBD1 CASSGTGMWETQYF TGTGCCAGCAGCGGGACAGGGATGTGGGAGACCCAGTACTTC
once TRBJ2-7 TRBV10-3 TRBD1 CAINTGTGGVEQYF TGTGCCATCAATACCGGGACAGGGGGCGTCGAGCAGTACTTC
. TRBJ2-7 TRBV20-1 TRBD2 CSARDATSGRGYEQYF TGCAGTGCTAGAGATGCTACTAGCGGGAGAGGCTACGAGCAGTACTTC
many TRBJ1-2 TRBV2 . CASNGRVDGYTF TGTGCCAGCAATGGGCGGGTAGACGGCTACACCTTC
. TRBJ1-5 TRBV2 . CASSDATSQPQHF TGTGCCAGCAGTGACGCGACATCTCAGCCCCAGCATTTT
. TRBJ1-5 TRBV10-2 . CASRDTGPNQPQHF TGTGCCAGCAGGGATACAGGGCCCAATCAGCCCCAGCATTTT
. TRBJ2-7 TRBV7-2 TRBD2 CASSQKTTSGGGYEQYF TGCGCCAGCAGCCAAAAGACGACTAGCGGGGGTGGATACGAGCAGTACTTC
many TRBJ1-6 TRBV7-8 TRBD1 CASSFSPTGASPLHF TGTGCCAGCAGCTTTTCTCCGACAGGGGCTTCACCCCTCCACTTT
once TRBJ2-6 TRBV29-1 . CSVEGDRSGANVLTF TGCAGCGTTGAAGGGGATCGCTCTGGGGCCAACGTCCTGACTTTC
few TRBJ1-2 TRBV20-1 TRBD1 CSARVGGNGYTF TGCAGTGCTAGAGTAGGGGGCAATGGCTACACCTTC
. TRBJ1-1 TRBV29-1 . CSVENAGFQNTEAFF TGCAGCGTTGAGAACGCCGGGTTCCAGAACACTGAAGCTTTCTTT
. TRBJ1-2 TRBV25-1 . CASSALGEGGYTF TGTGCCAGCAGTGCCCTGGGGGAAGGTGGCTACACCTTC
. TRBJ1-2 TRBV29-1 . CSVEIVGTGTPFVTF .
. TRBJ2-5 TRBV7-2 . CASSFGAGTQETQYF TGTGCCAGCAGCTTTGGGGCAGGGACCCAAGAGACCCAGTACTTC
once TRBJ2-1 TRBV11-1 . CASSHPFYNEQFF TGTGCCAGCAGCCACCCGTTTTACAATGAGCAGTTCTTC
few TRBJ1-1 TRBV7-8 . CASSPLGGTEAFF TGTGCCAGCAGCCCGCTTGGGGGCACTGAAGCTTTCTTT
many TRBJ2-7 TRBV7-9 TRBD1 CASSSSTGTGYEQYF TGTGCCAGCAGCTCATCTACCGGGACAGGGTACGAGCAGTACTTC
few TRBJ1-4 TRBV7-2 . CASSQDHARDEKLFF TGTGCCAGCAGCCAAGACCACGCGAGGGACGAAAAACTGTTTTTT
few TRBJ2-5 TRBV5-1 TRBD2 CASGTSGGRQETQYF TGCGCCAGCGGGACTAGCGGGGGTCGCCAAGAGACCCAGTACTTC
many TRBJ2-7 TRBV29-1 . CSVTEQGTYEQYF TGCAGCGTTACTGAACAGGGTACCTACGAGCAGTACTTC
. TRBJ1-1 TRBV5-1 . CASSLQGKGTEAFF TGCGCCAGCAGCTTGCAGGGAAAGGGCACTGAAGCTTTCTTT
. TRBJ2-7 TRBV10-2 TRBD1 CASSDPNSGQGAYEQYF TGCGCCAGCAGTGATCCGAACTCGGGACAGGGTGCCTACGAGCAGTACTTC
many TRBJ1-6 TRBV20-1 . CSANGWGGNSPLHF TGCAGTGCTAATGGATGGGGAGGGAATTCACCCCTCCACTTT